The sequence of this TCR beta chain was determined in a study of shared clonotypes between healthy human individuals (dated by TCRdb to the early 2020s). About the investigation overall: The cohort comprised a couple of women and a few men aged 18 to 49 years. To increase sequencing depth and limit assay-specific biases, different laboratories used diverse techniques to prepare libraries and sequence TCR repertoires. The study deeply sequenced blood TCR repertoires of five healthy adults to estimate repertoire size and the extent of clonotype sharing between individuals. Per donor, leukapheresis produced somewhere between about 0.94 and 9 billion PBMCs.

A remark on this clone: What antigen it recognizes has not been identified. There are no base qualities to consult, and no much larger clone falls within one base.

Findings and caveats that apply to the study as a whole: Pairwise subsampling indicated that sequencing depth was expected to affect the degree of clonotype sharing among donors. The genetic and exposure-history diversity represented was limited by the small number of donors. Sampling was limited to blood, and TCR repertoires in tissue likely differ from TCR repertoires in blood.

Healthy HIV-negative adults with no recently reported acute infections or vaccinations were included as donors. Every donor was a Caucasian adult residing in Nashville, Tennessee, USA. For unsorted samples, about 90 million PBMCs were counted and genomic DNA was extracted with the QIAamp DNA Blood Mini kit. Blood was collected by leukapheresis, and PBMCs were isolated by Ficoll-Histopaque density gradient centrifugation and then cryopreserved in liquid nitrogen vapor phase. TCR CDR3 regions were amplified from genomic DNA by multiplex PCR using the deep immunoSEQ assay. Extracted genomic DNA from each cell subset was spread evenly across all wells of several immunoSEQ 96-well plates, with each plate serving as a replicate. For unsorted PBMC, each replicate PCR was loaded with roughly 0.3 ug genomic DNA, equivalent to roughly 31,000 T cell genomes. Ten immunoSEQ deep assay plates were used to sequence unsorted PBMC genomic DNA. Purified libraries were measured with a Qubit 3.0 fluorometer, size-checked on a Bioanalyzer 2100, and measured again with the KAPA Library Quantification kit. A separate single-read 150-cycle Illumina NextSeq 550 flow cell was used to sequence each immunoSEQ 96-well plate. The original methods were these. Because the immunoSEQ output held only junctional sequences and lacked quality scores, the filtering could not match the filtering applied to full-length reads. Sequences were annotated with PyIR, a Python wrapper for IgBLAST v1.9, using IMGT germline references to assign V/J genes and CDR3. Any read was removed if the V/J assignment was weak (E-value above 1e-6), the CDR3 was missing, or the read contained stop codons, out-of-frame junctions, or ambiguous translated residues. A V3J clonotype was defined by an identical inferred V gene, J gene, and CDR3 amino acid sequence. The percentage overlap between two repertoires was calculated by dividing the number of shared unique clonotypes by the size of the smaller repertoire. Three approaches were used to assess repertoire richness: RTK rarefaction, the Chao1 estimator, and Recon v2.1 estimates of unobserved clonotypes. Sourced from immuneACCESS, this table was stored by TCRdb with only in-frame sequences that have V and J called. A share of the clones is absent; for the studies checked, an unresolved V gene accounts for under half, and the remainder has no known explanation. V, J and clone size are taken as reported in that table, and D and trimming were inferred from the DNA itself. The sample includes 400,000 to 600,000 clones, with about 79% observed a single time. The ten top clones hold approximately 12% of the sample.

The TCR originated in a woman between 40 and 55 years old in good health. Some clones in this sample may be carry-over from other donors' samples. Sequences were obtained from PBMCs.

CDR3 region: CASSSGTNTGELFF. In nucleotide form, the sequence is TGTGCCAGTTCTAGCGGGACTAACACCGGGGAGCTGTTTTTT. The V and J segments used are TRBV2 and TRBJ2-2, and TRBD2 matches 9 of the central bases. The CDR3, from cysteine to phenylalanine, totals 14 residues. The read is trimmed to its CDR3 DNA, 42 bases read in frame from base 1. In the germline V gene, CDR1 corresponds to SNHLY and CDR2 to FYNNEI. V has 9 bases trimmed and J has 2 bases trimmed; junction bases matching no gene number 4. This CDR3, with the reference TRBV2 and TRBJ2-2 proteins standing in past its ends, gives the full variable domain EPEVTQTPSHQVTQMGQEVILRCVPISNHLYFYWYRQILGQKVEFLVSFYNNEISEKSEIFDDQFSVERPDGSNFTLKIRSTKLEDSAMYFCASSSGTNTGELFFGEGSRLTVL.